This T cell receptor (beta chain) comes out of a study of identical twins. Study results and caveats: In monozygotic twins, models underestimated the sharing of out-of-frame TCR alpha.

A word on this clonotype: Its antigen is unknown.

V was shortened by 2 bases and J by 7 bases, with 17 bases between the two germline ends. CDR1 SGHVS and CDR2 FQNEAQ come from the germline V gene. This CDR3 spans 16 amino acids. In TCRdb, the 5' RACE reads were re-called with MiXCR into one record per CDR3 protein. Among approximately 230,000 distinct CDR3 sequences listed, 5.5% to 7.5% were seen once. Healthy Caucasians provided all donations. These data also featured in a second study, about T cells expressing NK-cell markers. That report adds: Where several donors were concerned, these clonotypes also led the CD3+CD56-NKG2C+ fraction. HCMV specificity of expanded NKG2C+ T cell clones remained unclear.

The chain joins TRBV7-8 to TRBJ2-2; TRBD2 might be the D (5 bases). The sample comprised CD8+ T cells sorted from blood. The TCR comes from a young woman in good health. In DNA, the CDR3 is TGTGCCAGCAGCTTAATTGAGGCGACGGGGTTCGGGGAGCTGTTTTTT. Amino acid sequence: CASSLIEATGFGELFF.